Below, 11 T cell receptor beta chains from the same sample are listed, as sequenced in a study of cytomegalovirus exposure and HLA in healthy donors. The PCR ran on 60 Vbeta and 13 Jbeta primers. Here immunoSEQ multiplex PCR was the method, and the copy in TCRdb shows in-frame clones only, minus some. Altogether approximately 91,000 clones are present, approximately 86% being singletons, with the ten largest covering 9.2%. The specimen sequenced was PBMCs. The receptors were gathered from a man between 25 and 39 years old in good health and CMV-seropositive.

CDR3 DNA: TGTGCCAGCAGGTGGGACTCCGGAGGGTCACCCCTCCACTTT. Its protein is CASRWDSGGSPLHF. The chain recombines TRBV2 with TRBJ1-6; TRBD1 is a possible D gene (5 bases). V lost 6 bases, J lost 10 bases, and 16 bases lay in between. Germline V gene sequence: CDR1 SNHLY, CDR2 FYNNEI. The CDR3 sequence is 14 residues long.

V and J are TRBV1 and TRBJ1-3; the table's D call, TRBD1, has no DNA check behind it. TRBV1 is tagged as a pseudogene. CDR3 length: 16 amino acids. DNA for the CDR3: TGCACCAGCAGCCAGGAGGACAGCAGCTCTGGAAACACCATATATTTT. This codes for CTSSQEDSSSGNTIYF.

The chain couples TRBV9 to TRBJ2-5; TRBD2 might be the D (6 bases). This CDR3 region has 17 residues. Germline CDR1 is SGDLS and CDR2 is YYNGEE. Trimming took off 0 bases at V and 5 bases at J, with 20 bases between the two ends. The CDR3 DNA is TGTGCCAGCAGCGTAGCTTTGGGCGGGGTCAAGTCGGAGACCCAGTACTTC. Translated: CASSVALGGVKSETQYF.

This chain connects TRBV25-1 to TRBJ2-3; weak D call: TRBD2 (5 bases). CDR3 length: 16 residues. The germline V and J ends were trimmed by 3 bases and 0 bases, with 13 bases remaining between them. Germline-derived CDR1 and CDR2 are MGHDK and SYGVNS. The CDR3 nucleotides are TGTGCCAGCAGTGATGTGGCGGGCACTAGCACAGATACGCAGTATTTT. Protein: CASSDVAGTSTDTQYF. Full variable domain (rest looked up from reference TRBV25-1 and TRBJ2-3): EADIYQTPRYLVIGTGKKITLECSQTMGHDKMYWYQQDPGMELHLIHYSYGVNSTEKGDLSSESTVSRIRTEHFPLTLESARPSHTSQYLCASSDVAGTSTDTQYFGPGTRLTVL.

The chain has TRBV28 and TRBJ1-4; no definite D call. This CDR3 has 14 amino acids. Germline V gene sequence: CDR1 MDHEN, CDR2 SYDVKM. Trimming shortened V by 10 bases and J by 5 bases, and 17 bases separated the two germline ends. CDR3 nucleotide sequence: TGTGCCACCCAGGTACCCATCGTCAATGAAAAACTGTTTTTT. This gives the protein CATQVPIVNEKLFF.

V gene TRBV6-1 combines with J gene TRBJ2-7; D may be TRBD1 (5 bases). Germline values: CDR1 MNHNS, CDR2 SASEGT. Between the trimmed V and J ends, which lost 0 bases and 0 bases, there was a span of 18 bases. This CDR3 comprises 18 residues. CDR3 nucleotides: TGTGCCAGCAGTGAAGCTTGGGGTTACAGGTCCCACTCCTACGAGCAGTACTTC. It specifies CASSEAWGYRSHSYEQYF.

The chain recombines TRBV6-1 with TRBJ1-5, with TRBD1 matching over 10 bases. V was clipped by 6 bases and J by 5 bases; unmatched bases: 7. Germline V gene data show CDR1 as MNHNS and CDR2 as SASEGT. The CDR3 totals 15 residues. CDR3 loop: CASREDRGRYQPQHF. The CDR3 bases are TGTGCCAGCAGAGAGGACAGGGGGAGGTATCAGCCCCAGCATTTT.

The chain recombines TRBV6-1 with TRBJ1-1; D perhaps matches TRBD1 (6 bases). The ends were cut back, 0 bases at V and 7 bases at J, with 15 bases in the middle. In germline, CDR1 is MNHNS, CDR2 SASEGT. The CDR3 contains 15 residues. CDR3 loop: CASSEADSLGGEAFF. Written as DNA, the CDR3 is TGTGCCAGCAGTGAAGCGGACAGCCTAGGAGGTGAAGCTTTCTTT.

The genes are TRBV19 and TRBJ2-7; 7 nucleotides match TRBD1. The CDR3 runs 14 residues. CDR1 and CDR2 (germline): LNHDA, SQIVND (reference sequence). J lost 4 bases, V lost 5 bases, and 8 bases had no gene match. CDR3 nucleotides: TGTGCCAGTAGTTCCCGGGACAGATCATACGAGCAGTACTTC. Encoded protein: CASSSRDRSYEQYF.

This clone was seen a single time. The genes are TRBV10-3 and TRBJ1-6, with D possibly TRBD1 on 6 matching bases. The CDR3 runs to 15 residues. Per germline, CDR1 ENHRY and CDR2 SYGVKD. The germline V and J ends were trimmed by 2 bases and 4 bases, with 9 bases remaining between them. The CDR3: CAISEVDSYNSPLHF. The DNA for the CDR3 is TGTGCCATCAGTGAGGTGGACAGTTATAATTCACCCCTCCACTTT.

The V call is TRBV6-4, the J call TRBJ2-7, with 7 bases matching TRBD1. Germline V gene lookup returns CDR1 MRHNA and CDR2 SNTAGT. With V trimmed by 3 bases and J by 6 bases, 5 bases remained unmatched. The CDR3 loop spans 13 amino acids. CDR3 loop: CASSEVQGTEQYF. The CDR3 DNA reads TGTGCCAGCAGTGAGGTACAGGGGACCGAGCAGTACTTC.